This T cell receptor (beta chain) was recovered during a study of T cell responses to AZD1222 COVID-19 vaccine (dated by TCRdb to the early 2020s). Regarding the complete study: TCR sequencing was performed for 233 trial participants, of whom 200 to 220 were given two doses of AZD1222 and around 25 were given two doses of MenACWY control vaccine. Trial participants were enrolled by age into subgroups of 18-55, 56-69 and 70-plus years, and 148, 28 and 57 TCR-sequenced participants, respectively, were included in these subgroups.

About this clone: Its cognate antigen has yet to be identified. Base qualities were left out, and no much larger clone turns up one base away.

The CDR3 regions of human TCRbeta chains were subjected to immunosequencing. Per the original workflow: TCRs in the repertoires were matched against a reference library of SARS-CoV-2-specific TCRs that had been generated with the MIRA antigen-specificity platform. Breadth was defined as the fraction of unique TCRs that were SARS-CoV-2-associated. Depth was defined as the fraction of total T cells that were SARS-CoV-2-associated. Using the MIRA data, every spike-specific TCR was mapped to the spike region that the TCR reacted to and assigned to either a CD4 or a CD8 class. Log10-transformed breadth and depth values were compared by one-way ANOVA with Sidak's multiple comparisons tests. The clones in this table, taken by TCRdb from immuneACCESS, are in-frame only. Not every clone is retained; where verified, under half of the shortfall comes from an unresolved V gene, and the cause of the rest is unknown. Clonal size and the V and J genes are those of that table, whereas D and trimming came from the DNA. The sample table records about 110,000 clones; less than 95% of these occur just once. The ten most abundant clones make up 7% to 9% of the sample.

Sample time point, as interpreted from the label and publication: about 28 days (+/-7) after the second vaccine dose. Because spike-specific TCR depth and breadth did not differ between the two schedules, AZD1222 recipients who got a second dose at roughly 4 weeks were pooled with those who got a second dose at roughly 12 weeks. Vaccinee samples were obtained from the UK trials COV001 and COV002, which included a single-blind randomized controlled phase 2/3 trial of AZD1222 (ChAdOx1 nCoV-19) in healthy adults. Trial participant PBMC samples were collected at day 0 and day 28 after the second dose for TCRbeta chain sequencing. Sequences SGHRS (CDR1) and YFSETQ (CDR2) are obtained from the germline V gene. The CDR3 covers 11 residues, taking in both the cysteine and the phenylalanine. Only the CDR3 portion is preserved as DNA: 33 bases, with reading frame beginning at the first base. The junction shows trimming of 0 bases on V and 8 bases on J, plus 5 bases between the germline ends.

General study outcomes and caveats: Only six AZD1222 recipients were SARS-CoV-2 seropositive at baseline, limiting conclusions about previously exposed vaccinees. The vaccine-associated CD4 TCRs covered the entire spike protein, and the dominant responses fell in regions 160-218 and 743-854. Because no day 14 peak-response samples were available, repertoires were characterized only after the peak T cell response. After two AZD1222 doses, both the breadth and the depth of spike-specific TCRs were significantly higher than at day 0 and than in MenACWY recipients. Participants were mostly white British and included more females than males, and it was suggested by the authors that clonal diversity may have been underestimated. Nearly half of unique spike-specific TCRs reportedly recognized epitopes outside regions mutated in the B.1.351 and B.1.1.7 variants. In the small 56-69-year group, the increase in depth fell short of significance, most likely because of low power.

The rearrangement combines TRBV5-1 with TRBJ1-2, with a weak D call of TRBD1 (5 bases match). Here the sequenced sample was peripheral blood, taken 28 days after the second AZD1222 dose. The source of this sequence is an adult who received the AZD1222 COVID-19 vaccine. The DNA sequence reads TGCGCCAGCAGCTTGGAGGGGGGCTACACCTTC. Its amino acids are CASSLEGGYTF.